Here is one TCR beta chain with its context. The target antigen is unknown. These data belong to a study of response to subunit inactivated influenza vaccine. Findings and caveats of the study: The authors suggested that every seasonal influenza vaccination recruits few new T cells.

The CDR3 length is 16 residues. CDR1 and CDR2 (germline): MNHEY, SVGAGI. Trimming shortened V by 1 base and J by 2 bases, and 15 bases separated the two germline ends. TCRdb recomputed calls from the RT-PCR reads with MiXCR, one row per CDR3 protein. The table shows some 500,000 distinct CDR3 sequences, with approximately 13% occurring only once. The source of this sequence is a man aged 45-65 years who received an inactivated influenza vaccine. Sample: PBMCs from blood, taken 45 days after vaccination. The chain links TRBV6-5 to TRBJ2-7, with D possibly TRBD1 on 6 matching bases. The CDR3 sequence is CASSYFPGQVTYEQYF. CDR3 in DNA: TGTGCCAGCAGTTACTTCCCGGGACAAGTAACCTACGAGCAGTACTTC.